This T cell receptor (beta chain) appears in the sequencing data of a study of shared clonotypes between healthy human individuals. Overall study findings and caveats: Relative to their counterparts shared across all four donors, non-shared clonotypes exhibited diminished generation probabilities.

All the donors were Caucasian adults who lived in Nashville, Tennessee. CD4+ cell separation produced CD45RA+ naive and CD45RA-negative memory subsets. A note on this clone: Its specificity is not known.

Execution of the assay was at deep level. Clones were sequenced by immunoSEQ multiplex PCR, and TCRdb holds only the in-frame ones, with some missing. The sample has millions of clones; around 94% are singletons. The ends were cut back, 4 bases at V and 0 bases at J, with 16 bases in the middle. The germline CDR1 and CDR2 sequences are MGHRA and YSYEKL. The CDR3 spans 17 residues. The sequence was obtained from a man in his late teens or twenties in good health. The material sequenced was naive CD4+ T cells sorted from blood. The subset denotes: CD45RA+ positively selected. V and J are TRBV4-1 and TRBJ1-5; D is unclear. CDR3 sequence reads: CASSPEGSRYSNQPQHF. For the CDR3, the DNA is TGCGCCAGCAGCCCCGAGGGCAGTCGCTATAGCAATCAGCCCCAGCATTTT.